The 7 T cell receptor beta chains below were found in one sample sequenced in a study of siplizumab effects on memory and regulatory T cells. Only in-frame clones appear in the TCRdb table, and some are missing; sequencing was by immunoSEQ multiplex PCR. The top ten clones hold more than 2.5% of a sample with about 100,000 clones, 75% to 95% of them seen once. Source material: CD4+ T cells sorted from blood. These receptors all come from a human donor in good health. Some clones in this sample may be carry-over from other donors' samples.

This rearrangement joins TRBV6-1 to TRBJ1-5; 7 nucleotides align to TRBD1. Unmatched junction bases numbered 17, after V lost 2 bases and J lost 4 bases. Per germline, CDR1 MNHNS and CDR2 SASEGT. This CDR3 is 19 amino acids long. The DNA for the CDR3 is TGTGCCAGCAGTGAACAAGGACAGGTTCAATTCTACGGTAATCAGCCCCAGCATTTT. Protein sequence: CASSEQGQVQFYGNQPQHF.

The J gene is TRBJ1-1, the V gene TRBV5-1; D unresolved. There are 14 residues in the CDR3. Per the germline V gene, CDR1 is SGHRS and CDR2 is YFSETQ. V lost 3 bases, J lost 2 bases, and 11 bases lay in between. The CDR3 coding sequence is TGCGCCAGCAGCTGGAGGACGGAAAACACTGAAGCTTTCTTT. It translates to CASSWRTENTEAFF.

This clone has a single count. This chain links TRBV5-1 with TRBJ1-3; D ambiguous. Germline V gene sequence: CDR1 SGHRS, CDR2 YFSETQ. Trimming cost V 1 base and J 0 bases, with 14 bases left between them. The CDR3 totals 17 residues. In DNA, the CDR3 is TGCGCCAGCAGCTTGACGATTCAGACCCTCTCTGGAAACACCATATATTTT. Translation gives CASSLTIQTLSGNTIYF.

This chain joins TRBV5-1 and TRBJ2-6; D might be TRBD1 (6 bases). The CDR3 loop spans 20 amino acids. Trimming removed 1 base at V and 3 bases at J, with 23 bases between. Germline V gene lookup returns CDR1 SGHRS and CDR2 YFSETQ. The CDR3 DNA sequence: TGCGCCAGCAGCTTGCGGGTAGCAGGGGATCTGGGTAGTGGGGCCAACGTCCTGACTTTC. Translated, it gives CASSLRVAGDLGSGANVLTF.

The CDR3 nucleotides read TGCGCCAGCAGCTTGGATATCTCTGGAAACACCATATATTTT. Translating gives CASSLDISGNTIYF. The gene calls are TRBV5-1 and TRBJ1-3; D is uncertain. The CDR3 runs to 14 residues. The germline V gene encodes CDR1 SGHRS and CDR2 YFSETQ. V was trimmed by 0 bases and J by 0 bases, leaving 4 bases between them.

V is TRBV18 and J is TRBJ2-5; no clear D. The V gene lost 1 base and the J gene lost 4 bases, with 7 bases spanning the gap. The germline gives CDR1 KGHSH, CDR2 LQKENI. This CDR3 contains 13 residues. CDR3: CASSPRLRETQYF. In DNA form, the CDR3 reads TGTGCCAGCTCACCACGGCTTCGAGAGACCCAGTACTTC.

The CDR3 sequence: CASSLVGALAKNIQYF. The CDR3, as DNA: TGTGCCAGCAGCTTAGTTGGGGCCCTAGCCAAAAACATTCAGTACTTC. The J gene is TRBJ2-4, the V gene TRBV7-2, with a possible D match to TRBD1 (5 bases). Germline V gene data show CDR1 as SGHTA and CDR2 as FQGNSA. V lost 1 base, J lost 0 bases, and 10 bases lay in between. This CDR3 spans 16 amino acids.